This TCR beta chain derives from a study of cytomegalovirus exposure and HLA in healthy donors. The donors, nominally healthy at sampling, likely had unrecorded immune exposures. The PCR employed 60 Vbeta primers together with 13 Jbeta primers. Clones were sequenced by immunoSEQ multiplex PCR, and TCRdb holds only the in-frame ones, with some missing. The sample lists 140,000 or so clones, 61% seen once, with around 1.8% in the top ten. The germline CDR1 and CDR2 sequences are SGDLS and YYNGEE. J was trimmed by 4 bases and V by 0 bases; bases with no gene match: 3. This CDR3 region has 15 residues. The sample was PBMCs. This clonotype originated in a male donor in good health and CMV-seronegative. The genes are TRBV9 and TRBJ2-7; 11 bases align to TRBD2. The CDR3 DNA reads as TGTGCCAGCAGCGTAGACTCTAGCGGGGGGTACGAGCAGTACTTC. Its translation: CASSVDSSGGYEQYF.